The 30 T cell receptor beta chains below were found in one sample sequenced in a study of blood T cells in healthy people across ages (dated by TCRdb to 2013 to 2016). Library prep was done by 5' RACE. TCRdb names Illumina HiSeq 2500 as the instrument used. A second about 7 to 11 cycle PCR used a sample-barcoded 5' primer and a J-beta primer mix. Using fastp trimming at Q25 and MiXCR clonotype assembly, TCRdb reanalyzed the public sequencing data and kept in-frame beta chains. When rows share a CDR3 protein, they turn into one entry using the most common DNA and genes. Here the sample has 850,000 to 1,000,000 distinct CDR3 sequences; 45% to 50% occur a single time. Under 15% of the sample is in the top ten clones. Sequencing was performed on blood. The receptors were gathered from a man between 25 and 39 years old in good health.

This chain links TRBV5-4 with TRBJ2-1; 12 nucleotides align to TRBD1. After removal of 5 bases from V and 9 bases from J, the junction contained 12 bases not matched to a gene. The germline V gene has CDR1 SGHNT and CDR2 YYREEE (reference sequence). The CDR3 extends over 16 amino acids. CDR3 sequence reads: CASSPGGTGGLAEQFF. In nucleotides, the CDR3 is TGTGCCAGCAGTCCGGGTGGGACAGGGGGCCTCGCTGAGCAGTTCTTC.

V is TRBV5-1 and J is TRBJ1-2; 9 bases align to TRBD1. V was pared by 4 bases and J by 7 bases, with 11 bases of the junction left unmatched. The germline V gene has CDR1 SGHRS and CDR2 YFSETQ. There are 15 residues in the CDR3. The CDR3 bases are TGCGCCAGCAGCACCCTCCAACAGGGGGCAGGTGGCTACACCTTC. Protein sequence: CASSTLQQGAGGYTF.

This clonotype came up a few times. V usage is TRBV20-1 and J usage is TRBJ2-3; 8 bases map to TRBD1. CDR3 size: 16 residues. Germline V gene lookup returns CDR1 DFQATT and CDR2 SNEGSKA (reference sequence). This chain's CDR3 is CSTLGGQGGGTDTQYF. The DNA of the CDR3 is TGCAGCACTCTGGGCGGACAGGGTGGTGGCACAGATACGCAGTATTTT.

The chain links TRBV24-1 to TRBJ2-5; 8 nucleotides align to TRBD1. The length of the CDR3 is 16 residues. Per the germline V gene, CDR1 is KGHDR and CDR2 is SFDVKD. With 4 bases clipped from V and 4 bases from J, the junction kept 10 bases outside the gene matches. The CDR3 coding sequence is TGTGCCACCAGTGAGATTCGGACAGGGCTTAGAGAGACCCAGTACTTC. This gives the protein CATSEIRTGLRETQYF.

This clonotype was counted only a few times. J is TRBJ2-3 and V is TRBV6-2 or TRBV6-3, with 7 bases fitting TRBD2. V shed 6 bases, J shed 0 bases, and the junction held 3 bases outside the gene matches. The germline V gene encodes CDR1 MNHEY and CDR2 SVGEGT. The CDR3 runs 14 residues. CDR3: CASRYSGSTDTQYF. CDR3 nucleotide sequence: TGTGCCAGCAGGTATAGCGGGAGCACAGATACGCAGTATTTT.

In its sample, this clonotype was seen a few times. The V and J genes are TRBV10-3 and TRBJ2-7; no clear D. CDR3 size: 11 residues. V lost 3 bases and J 2 bases, leaving 2 bases between the germline ends. Germline lookup yields CDR1 ENHRY and CDR2 SYGVKD. CDR3: CAISEAYEQYF. CDR3 DNA sequence: TGTGCCATCAGTGAAGCCTACGAGCAGTACTTC.

V is TRBV29-1 and J is TRBJ2-7; weak D call: TRBD2 (5 bases). The J call is uncertain, as TRBJ2-4 better fits the DNA end. This CDR3 is built from 12 residues. In germline, CDR1 is SQVTM, CDR2 ANQGSEA. The CDR3 DNA reads TGCAGCGTTAACCCGGGATTGGGCATTCAGTACTTC. Its translation is CSVNPGLGIQYF.

As concerns this clonotype: At one of its ends the junction is not consistent with the germline gene, which may arise from a read error. The chain combines TRBV13 with TRBJ2-7; D tentatively fits TRBD1 or TRBD2 (5 bases each). The CDR3 has 14 residues. Per the germline V gene, CDR1 is PRHDT and CDR2 is FYEKMQ (reference sequence). CDR3 sequence reads: CVSSPGLVPGEQYF. The DNA for the CDR3 is TGTGTCAGCAGCCCGGGGCTTGTTCCTGGCGAGCAGTACTTC. The variable domain in full, completed from reference TRBV13 and TRBJ2-7, reads AAGVIQSPRHLIKEKRETATLKCYPIPRHDTVYWYQQGPGQDPQFLISFYEKMQSDKGSIPDRFSAQQFSDYHSELNMSSLELGDSALYFCVSSPGLVPGEQYFGPGTRLTVT.

The V call is TRBV5-1, the J call TRBJ2-1; 7 positions agree with TRBD1. The V segment lost 1 base and the J segment 6 bases; nucleotides outside the gene matches: 13. CDR3 length: 17 amino acids. CDR1 SGHRS and CDR2 YFSETQ come from the germline V gene. CDR3: CASSLRDRNEWRNEQFF. The CDR3 bases are TGCGCCAGCAGCTTGAGGGACAGAAACGAATGGCGCAATGAGCAGTTCTTC.

A word on this clonotype: A junction end diverges from the germline sequence, so it may reflect a read error. J is TRBJ1-2 and V is TRBV18, with TRBD1 matching 7 bases. This CDR3 spans 13 amino acids. The germline gives CDR1 KGHSH, CDR2 LQKENI. This CDR3 reads CASSPEDRAGHTF. The CDR3 nucleotides read TGTGCCAGCTCACCCGAAGACAGGGCTGGCCACACCTTC.

This clonotype appeared once. The chain employs TRBV20-1 and TRBJ1-3, with 7 bases matching TRBD1. Germline lookup yields CDR1 DFQATT and CDR2 SNEGSKA (reference sequence). Trimming removed 3 bases from V and 4 bases from J; junction bases left unmatched: 3. The CDR3 sequence is 13 residues long. The CDR3 reads CSARATGGNTIYF. CDR3 coding DNA: TGCAGTGCTAGGGCGACAGGGGGAAACACCATATATTTT.

This clonotype was counted only a few times. The rearrangement joins TRBV7-2 to TRBJ2-4; 13 nucleotides agree with TRBD2. This CDR3 has 15 residues. The ends lost 1 base at V and 13 bases at J; junction bases unmatched: 7. The germline V gene encodes CDR1 SGHTA and CDR2 FQGNSA. CDR3 residues: CASSLGTSGGKEQYF. The CDR3 DNA is TGTGCCAGCAGCTTAGGGACTAGCGGGGGTAAAGAGCAGTACTTC.

This clonotype came up a few times. The rearrangement uses TRBV6-2 or TRBV6-3 and TRBJ2-4, with 8 positions matching TRBD1. The V gene's germline CDR1 is MNHEY and CDR2 SVGEGT. The CDR3 totals 13 residues. J was trimmed by 7 bases and V by 6 bases; bases with no gene match: 5. This CDR3 is CASSRTGPNIQYF. In nucleotides, the CDR3 is TGTGCCAGCAGCCGGACAGGGCCCAACATTCAGTACTTC.

The chain combines TRBV20-1 with TRBJ2-3; no reliable D call. CDR1 is DFQATT and CDR2 is SNEGSKA in the germline V gene (reference sequence). The CDR3 contains 14 residues. The V end was cut by 0 bases, the J end by 1 base, with 8 bases between. DNA of the CDR3: TGCAGTGCTAGAGATCAAGGAGGCACAGATACGCAGTATTTT. Translation gives CSARDQGGTDTQYF.

This clonotype was observed a few times. V is TRBV18 and J is TRBJ2-7; D unresolved. Germline values: CDR1 KGHSH, CDR2 LQKENI. V lost 4 bases, J lost 3 bases, and 10 bases lay in between. The CDR3 contains 13 residues. CDR3 coding DNA: TGTGCCAGCTCACGGTCGCAGATCTACGAGCAGTACTTC. Its protein is CASSRSQIYEQYF.

The genes are TRBV5-1 and TRBJ2-3, with TRBD2 identical over 9 bases. Unmatched junction bases numbered 4, after V lost 2 bases and J lost 0 bases. The germline gives CDR1 SGHRS, CDR2 YFSETQ. This CDR3 is 16 amino acids long. CDR3 bases: TGCGCCAGCAGCTTCGGGACTAGCTTCAGCACAGATACGCAGTATTTT. Translating it yields CASSFGTSFSTDTQYF.

The chain is built from TRBV3-1 and TRBJ2-1; D is ambiguous. The germline V and J ends were trimmed by 3 bases and 3 bases, with 15 bases remaining between them. The CDR3 runs 16 residues. Germline loops: CDR1 LGHDT, CDR2 YNNKEL (reference sequence). The CDR3 nucleotides are TGTGCCAGCAGCCACTACGGCCGTAAAGTCTACAATGAGCAGTTCTTC. Amino acids: CASSHYGRKVYNEQFF.

The chain joins TRBV27 to TRBJ1-1; D is unresolved. The CDR3 consists of 13 residues. V dropped 5 bases and J dropped 5 bases, with 12 bases sitting between them. From germline, CDR1 is MNHEY and CDR2 SMNVEV (reference sequence). CDR3 loop: CASSVIGRTEAFF. As DNA, the CDR3 is TGTGCCAGCAGTGTGATCGGGAGGACTGAAGCTTTCTTT.

The rearrangement links TRBV27 to TRBJ2-7, with D perhaps matching TRBD1 (5 bases). With the DNA end fitting TRBJ2-5 better, the J assignment may be wrong. CDR3 length: 14 amino acids. Germline V gene lookup returns CDR1 MNHEY and CDR2 SMNVEV (reference sequence). The CDR3 coding sequence is TGTGCCAGCAGTTTATCGTGGGGCCGAGAGACCCAGTACTTC. It translates to CASSLSWGRETQYF.

In the case of this clonotype: Since a much larger clone is just one base distant, this may be a read error. The J gene is TRBJ2-4, the V gene TRBV3-1, with 7 bases identical to TRBD2. The CDR3 sequence is 17 residues long. After removal of 0 bases from V and 2 bases from J, the junction contained 7 bases not matched to a gene. Germline V gene data show CDR1 as LGHDT and CDR2 as YNNKEL (reference sequence). CDR3 DNA sequence: TGTGCCAGCAGCCAAGATACCGGCGGGGGAACCAAAAACATTCAGTACTTC. This codes for CASSQDTGGGTKNIQYF.

This clonotype was detected many times. The gene calls are TRBV2 and TRBJ2-3; possibly TRBD2 for D (5 bases). The CDR3 sequence is 15 residues long. Looked up from germline, CDR1 is SNHLY and CDR2 is FYNNEI. V was pared by 11 bases and J by 2 bases, with 20 bases between. The DNA of the CDR3 is TGTGCCGTCAGAGACCCTCGCGGGCACACAGATACGCAGTATTTT. Its translation is CAVRDPRGHTDTQYF. Based on the CDR3 plus reference TRBV2 and TRBJ2-3, the full variable domain is EPEVTQTPSHQVTQMGQEVILRCVPISNHLYFYWYRQILGQKVEFLVSFYNNEISEKSEIFDDQFSVERPDGSNFTLKIRSTKLEDSAMYFCAVRDPRGHTDTQYFGPGTRLTVL.

The rearrangement links TRBV20-1 to TRBJ1-1; TRBD1 agrees at 12 bases. CDR3 size: 14 residues. With V trimmed by 6 bases and J by 7 bases, 9 bases remained unmatched. CDR1 is DFQATT and CDR2 is SNEGSKA in the germline V gene (reference sequence). DNA of the CDR3: TGCAGTGCCCGGGACAGGGGGCGAGGTATTGAAGCTTTCTTT. Residues: CSARDRGRGIEAFF.

CDR3 DNA sequence: TGCAGCGCCAGAGCGGCTAGCGGGGCCAATGAGCAGTTCTTC. It codes for CSARAASGANEQFF. The chain combines TRBV29-1 with TRBJ2-1; 9 positions agree with TRBD2. After removal of 7 bases from V and 6 bases from J, the junction contained 10 bases not matched to a gene. The V gene's germline CDR1 is SQVTM and CDR2 ANQGSEA. CDR3 length: 14 amino acids.

This clonotype was seen only a few times. V is TRBV12-3 or TRBV12-4 and J is TRBJ2-3; maybe TRBD1 (6 bases). The V end lost 7 bases, the J end lost 3 bases, and 11 bases lay between the germline ends. This CDR3 comprises 13 residues. CDR3 protein: CASNLDRTDTQYF. The CDR3, as DNA: TGTGCCAGCAACTTGGACAGAACAGATACGCAGTATTTT.

The rearrangement links TRBV28 to TRBJ2-2, with 8 positions matching TRBD1. The CDR3 length is 16 residues. J was trimmed by 1 base and V by 7 bases; bases with no gene match: 8. CDR1 is MDHEN, CDR2 SYDVKM, per germline. CDR3: CASTPTGTGNTGELFF. The CDR3 DNA is TGTGCCAGCACCCCCACCGGGACAGGGAACACCGGGGAGCTGTTTTTT.

CDR3 nucleotides: TGCAGTGCTAGAGATTTACAGCGTCAAGAGACCCAGTACTTC. The encoded protein is CSARDLQRQETQYF. The rearrangement links TRBV20-1 to TRBJ2-5, with D unclear. The CDR3 is 14 amino acids. CDR1 and CDR2 from the germline V gene are DFQATT and SNEGSKA (reference sequence). Trimming pared 0 bases from V and 2 bases from J, leaving 10 bases between.

The CDR3 sequence is CASSLGQGATRQYF. The CDR3 nucleotides are TGTGCCAGCAGTCTAGGACAGGGGGCAACCCGGCAGTACTTC. The V call is TRBV2, the J call TRBJ2-7, with 11 bases matching TRBD1. V dropped 5 bases and J dropped 9; count of bases not matched to a gene: 9. This CDR3 is built from 14 residues. Germline V gene lookup returns CDR1 SNHLY and CDR2 FYNNEI.

The V call is TRBV20-1, the J call TRBJ1-2, with D maybe TRBD1 (5 bases). Trimming cost V 1 base and J 4 bases, with 19 bases left between them. The CDR3 has 16 residues. Germline V gene data show CDR1 as DFQATT and CDR2 as SNEGSKA (reference sequence). The CDR3 bases are TGCAGTGCTAGAGCCCCCCTTGCTGGGACCCTCTATGGCTACACCTTC. Its translation: CSARAPLAGTLYGYTF.

The gene calls are TRBV12-3 or TRBV12-4 and TRBJ1-1, with a weak D call TRBD1 (5 bases). The CDR3 loop spans 12 amino acids. Trimming took 7 bases from V and 5 from J, leaving 11 bases between them. The DNA of the CDR3 is TGTGCCAGCACTCTGTGGGGGACTGAAGCTTTCTTT. This codes for CASTLWGTEAFF.

This clonotype was counted only a few times. The chain couples TRBV5-1 to TRBJ1-4; perhaps TRBD1 as D (5 bases). Trimming pared 2 bases from V and 0 bases from J, leaving 11 bases between. This CDR3 region has 16 residues. Per the germline V gene, CDR1 is SGHRS and CDR2 is YFSETQ. The DNA for the CDR3 is TGCGCCAGCAGCTTAGGGGCGAGAGCAACTAATGAAAAACTGTTTTTT. Amino acid sequence: CASSLGARATNEKLFF. Full variable domain (outside the CDR3, taken from reference TRBV5-1 and TRBJ1-4): KAGVTQTPRYLIKTRGQQVTLSCSPISGHRSVSWYQQTPGQGLQFLFEYFSETQRNKGNFPGRFSGRQFSNSRSEMNVSTLELGDSALYLCASSLGARATNEKLFFGSGTQLSVL.